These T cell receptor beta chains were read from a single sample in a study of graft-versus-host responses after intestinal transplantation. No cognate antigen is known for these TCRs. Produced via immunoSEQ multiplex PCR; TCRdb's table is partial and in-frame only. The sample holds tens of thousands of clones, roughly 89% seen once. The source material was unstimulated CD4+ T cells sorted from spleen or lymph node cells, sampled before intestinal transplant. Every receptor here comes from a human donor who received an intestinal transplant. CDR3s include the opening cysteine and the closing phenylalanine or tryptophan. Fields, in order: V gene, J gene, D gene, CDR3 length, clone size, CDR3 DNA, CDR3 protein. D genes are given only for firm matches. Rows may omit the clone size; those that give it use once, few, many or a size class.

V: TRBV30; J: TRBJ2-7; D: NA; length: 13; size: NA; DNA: TGTGCCTGGAGCGCGGGCCTTTCCTACGAGCAGTACTTC; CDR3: CAWSAGLSYEQYF
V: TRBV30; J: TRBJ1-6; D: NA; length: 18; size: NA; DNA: TGTGCCGCAAAATCCTCTTCGGGGTTGCTCCCCTGGGGTTCACCCCTCCACTTT; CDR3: CAAKSSSGLLPWGSPLHF
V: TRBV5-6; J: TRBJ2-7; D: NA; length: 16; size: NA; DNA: TGTGCCAGCAGCCCCCGGGACAATCTTCTCTCCTACGAGCAGTACTTC; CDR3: CASSPRDNLLSYEQYF
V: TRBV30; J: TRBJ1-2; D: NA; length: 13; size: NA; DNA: TGTGCCTGGAATAAGGGCGCGGGGATAGGCTACACCTTC; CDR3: CAWNKGAGIGYTF
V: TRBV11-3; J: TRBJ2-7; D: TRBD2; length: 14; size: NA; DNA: TGTGCCAGCAGCTTACGCGGGGGGGACTACGAGCAGTACTTC; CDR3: CASSLRGGDYEQYF
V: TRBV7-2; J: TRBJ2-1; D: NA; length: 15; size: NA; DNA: TGTGCCAGCAGTATGCCCCTACGCTCCTACAATGAGCAGTTCTTC; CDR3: CASSMPLRSYNEQFF
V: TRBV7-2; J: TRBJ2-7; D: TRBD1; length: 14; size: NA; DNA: TGTGCCAGCAGCCGCATGACAGGGGTATACGAGCAGTACTTC; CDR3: CASSRMTGVYEQYF
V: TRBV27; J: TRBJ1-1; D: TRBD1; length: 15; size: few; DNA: TGTGCCAGCAGCGTGACAGGGGGCATGAGGACTGAAGCTTTCTTT; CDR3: CASSVTGGMRTEAFF
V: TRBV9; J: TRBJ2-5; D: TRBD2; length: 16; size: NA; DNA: TGTGCCAGCAGCGCCCCCGGCGGGGGGCGAGGAGAGACCCAGTACTTC; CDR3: CASSAPGGGRGETQYF
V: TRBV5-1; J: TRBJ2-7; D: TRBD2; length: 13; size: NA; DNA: TGCGCCAGCAGGAATAGCGGGGCGAGCGAGCAGTACTTC; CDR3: CASRNSGASEQYF
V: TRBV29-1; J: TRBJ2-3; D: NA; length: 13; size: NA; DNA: TGCAGCGTTGTGGGCGGGAGCACAGATACGCAGTATTTT; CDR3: CSVVGGSTDTQYF
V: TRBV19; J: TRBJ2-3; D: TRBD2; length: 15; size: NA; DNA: TGTGCCAGTAGTACAGACGCGGGGGGGGCGATAACGCAGTATTTT; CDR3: CASSTDAGGAITQYF
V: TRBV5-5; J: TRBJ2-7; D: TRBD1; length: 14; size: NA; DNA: TGTGCCAGCAGCCCCCGGTGGGACAGCTACGAGCAGTACTTC; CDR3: CASSPRWDSYEQYF
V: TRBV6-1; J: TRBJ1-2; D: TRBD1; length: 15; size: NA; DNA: TGTGCCAGCAGTGAAGGGACAGGGGGGTCGTATGGCTACACCTTC; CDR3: CASSEGTGGSYGYTF
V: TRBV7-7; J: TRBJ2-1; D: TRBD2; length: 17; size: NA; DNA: TGTGCCAGCAGCCCGATCACTAGCGGGGGGGCCGTAAATGAGCAGTTCTTC; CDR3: CASSPITSGGAVNEQFF
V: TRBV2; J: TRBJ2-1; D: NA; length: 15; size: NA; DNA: TGTGCCAGCACGGGGAGGGGGGGCCCCTACAATGAGCAGTTCTTC; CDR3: CASTGRGGPYNEQFF
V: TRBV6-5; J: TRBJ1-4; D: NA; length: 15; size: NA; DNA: TGTGCCAGCAGTTACGGGGGGGGAGTAAGTGAAAAACTGTTTTTT; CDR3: CASSYGGGVSEKLFF
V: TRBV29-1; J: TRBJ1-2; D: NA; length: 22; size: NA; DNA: TGCAGCGTTGAGTCGGAAGGGGGGGGGCTGAGCCCAGAGGTACCGGAGTGGGATGGCTACACCTTC; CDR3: CSVESEGGGLSPEVPEWDGYTF
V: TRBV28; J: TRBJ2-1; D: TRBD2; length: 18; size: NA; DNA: TGTGCCAGCAGTCTAAGGACTAGCGGGGCGAGCTCCTACAATGAGCAGTTCTTC; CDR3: CASSLRTSGASSYNEQFF
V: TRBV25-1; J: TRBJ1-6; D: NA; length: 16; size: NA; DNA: TGTGCCAGCAGTGAATGGGGGGACTATCAGAATTCACCCCTCCACTTT; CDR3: CASSEWGDYQNSPLHF
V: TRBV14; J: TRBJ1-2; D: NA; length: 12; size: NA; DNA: TGTGCCAGCAGCCAAGAGTTATATGGCTACACCTTC; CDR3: CASSQELYGYTF
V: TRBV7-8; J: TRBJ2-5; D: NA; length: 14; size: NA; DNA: TGTGCCAGCAGCCGAAGTCCCCTAGGAGAGACCCAGTACTTC; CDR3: CASSRSPLGETQYF
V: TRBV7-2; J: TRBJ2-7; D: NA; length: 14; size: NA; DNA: TGTGCCAGCAGCTTTACGGGACTGACCTACGAGCAGTACTTC; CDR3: CASSFTGLTYEQYF
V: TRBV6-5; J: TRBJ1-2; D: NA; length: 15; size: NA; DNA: TGTGCCAGCAGTTACTCGATCAGAACTAACTATGGCTACACCTTC; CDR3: CASSYSIRTNYGYTF
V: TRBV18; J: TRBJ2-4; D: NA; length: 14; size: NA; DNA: TGTGCCAGCTCACACGCGGACATGAGAAACATTCAGTACTTC; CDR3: CASSHADMRNIQYF
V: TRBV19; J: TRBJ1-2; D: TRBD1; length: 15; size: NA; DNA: TGTGCCAGTAGTAGCTCAGGGGGCGCAGGCTATGGCTACACCTTC; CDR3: CASSSSGGAGYGYTF
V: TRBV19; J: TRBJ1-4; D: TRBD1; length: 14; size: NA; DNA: TGTGCCAGTACCCGGGACAGGGAAAGTGAAAAACTGTTTTTT; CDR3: CASTRDRESEKLFF
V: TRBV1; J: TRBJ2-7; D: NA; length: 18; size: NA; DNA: TGCACCAGCAGCCAAGTTATCGGACTAGCGGGGGCCTCCTACGAGCAGTACTTC; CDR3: CTSSQVIGLAGASYEQYF
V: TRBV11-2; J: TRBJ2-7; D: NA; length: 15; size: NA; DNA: TGTGCCAGCAGCTTAGATTGGGCACCACACTACGAGCAGTACTTC; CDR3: CASSLDWAPHYEQYF
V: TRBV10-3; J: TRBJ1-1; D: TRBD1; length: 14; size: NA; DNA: TGTGCCGCCATGCCCGACAGGGGGAACACTGAAGCTTTCTTT; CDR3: CAAMPDRGNTEAFF
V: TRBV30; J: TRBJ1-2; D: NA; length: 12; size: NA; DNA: TGTGCCTGGCAGGCAGGTTTCTATGGCTACACCTTC; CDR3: CAWQAGFYGYTF
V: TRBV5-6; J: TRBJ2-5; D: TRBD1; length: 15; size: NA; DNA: TGTGCCAGCAGCTTTGCGGGGACAGGGGAAGAGACCCAGTACTTC; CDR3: CASSFAGTGEETQYF
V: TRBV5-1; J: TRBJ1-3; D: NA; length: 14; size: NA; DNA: TGCGCCAGCAGCGGGGGGGGAGTCGGAAACACCATATATTTT; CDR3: CASSGGGVGNTIYF
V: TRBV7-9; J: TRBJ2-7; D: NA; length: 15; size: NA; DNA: TGTGCCAGCAGCCTAGCGGACAGGGACTCCTACGAGCAGTACTTC; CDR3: CASSLADRDSYEQYF
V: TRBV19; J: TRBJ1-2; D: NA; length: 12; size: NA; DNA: TGTGCCAGTAGTAGACAGGACCATGGCTACACCTTC; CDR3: CASSRQDHGYTF
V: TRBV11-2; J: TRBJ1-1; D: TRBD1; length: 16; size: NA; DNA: TGTGCCAGCAGCTCCCTTTCTGGACAGGGTAACACTGAAGCTTTCTTT; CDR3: CASSSLSGQGNTEAFF
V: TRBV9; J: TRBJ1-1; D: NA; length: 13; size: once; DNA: TGTGCCAGCAGCGTAAGGAGGGACACTGAAGCTTTCTTT; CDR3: CASSVRRDTEAFF
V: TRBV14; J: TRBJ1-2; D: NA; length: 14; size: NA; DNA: TGTGCCAGCAGCCAAGATCGGAGGGAGCTATCCTACACCTTC; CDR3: CASSQDRRELSYTF
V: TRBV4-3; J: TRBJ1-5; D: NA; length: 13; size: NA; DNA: TGCGCCAGCAGCCAAGATCAATCTCAGCCCCAGCATTTT; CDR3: CASSQDQSQPQHF
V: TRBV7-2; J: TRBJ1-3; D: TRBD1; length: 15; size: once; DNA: TGTGCCAGCAGCTTAGCGCTCCAGGGGGCGGACACCATATATTTT; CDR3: CASSLALQGADTIYF
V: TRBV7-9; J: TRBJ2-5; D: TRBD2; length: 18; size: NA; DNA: TGTGCCAGCAGCTTAGGACTAGCGGGGGTTACACTGGGAGAGACCCAGTACTTC; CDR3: CASSLGLAGVTLGETQYF
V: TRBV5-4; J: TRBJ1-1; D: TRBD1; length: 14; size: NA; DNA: TGTGCCAGCAGCGCTAACAGGGGAAACACTGAAGCTTTCTTT; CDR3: CASSANRGNTEAFF
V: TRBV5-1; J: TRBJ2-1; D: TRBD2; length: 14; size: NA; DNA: TGCGCCAGCAGCCTGACTAGCGGGGGCAATGAGCAGTTCTTC; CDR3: CASSLTSGGNEQFF
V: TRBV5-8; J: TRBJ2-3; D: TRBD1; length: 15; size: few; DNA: TGTGCCAGCAGCTTAGGACAGGGGACAGCAGATACGCAGTATTTT; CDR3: CASSLGQGTADTQYF
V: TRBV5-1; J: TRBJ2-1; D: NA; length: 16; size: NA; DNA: TGCGCCAGCAGCTTGGTCAGTAGCGCCACCTACAATGAGCAGTTCTTC; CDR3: CASSLVSSATYNEQFF
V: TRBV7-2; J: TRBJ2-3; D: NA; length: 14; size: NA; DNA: TGTGCCAGCAGCCGGGAGGGGGCCACAGATACGCAGTATTTT; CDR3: CASSREGATDTQYF
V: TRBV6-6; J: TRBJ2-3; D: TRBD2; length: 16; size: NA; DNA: TGTGCCAGCACCCTAAGTCTAGCGGGGGGTGCGGATACGCAGTATTTT; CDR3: CASTLSLAGGADTQYF
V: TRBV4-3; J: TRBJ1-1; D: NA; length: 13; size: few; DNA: TGCGCCAGCAGCCAGGTTACAGGAAATGAAGCTTTCTTT; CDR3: CASSQVTGNEAFF
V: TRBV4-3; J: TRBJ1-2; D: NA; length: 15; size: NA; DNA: TGCGCCAGCAGCCACCACGGGGGGGAATCGGATGGCTACACCTTC; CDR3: CASSHHGGESDGYTF
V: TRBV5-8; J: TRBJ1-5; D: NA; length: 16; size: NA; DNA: TGTGCCAGCAGCTTGTGGAGGGTAGTGGGCAATCAGCCCCAGCATTTT; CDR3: CASSLWRVVGNQPQHF